This T cell receptor (beta chain) was captured in a study of graft-versus-host responses after intestinal transplantation. About the research overall: Transplant recipients had multivisceral, liver-intestinal, or isolated intestinal grafts. Anti-thymocyte globulin served as induction for all recipients, who then took tacrolimus and steroids for roughly 3 years. Study findings and constraints: Present in recipient marrow, GvH clones included some that appeared first in ileum or blood.

This CDR3 is built from 16 residues. V was trimmed by 4 bases and J by 6 bases, leaving 18 bases between them. Germline CDR1 is MDHEN and CDR2 is SYDVKM. Only in-frame clones appear in the TCRdb table, and some are missing; sequencing was by immunoSEQ multiplex PCR. The sample contains more than 10,000 clones, about a third of which appear only once. The clonotype originates from a human patient who was an organ donor for intestinal transplantation. The J gene is TRBJ1-4, the V gene TRBV28, with TRBD1 as a possible D gene (6 bases). The sequences come from alloreactive CD4+ T cells from a mixed lymphocyte reaction culture, collected before transplantation. Regarding subset: CFSE-low proliferating T cells sorted from roughly 6-day pre-transplant mixed lymphocyte reaction (GvH or HvG direction). This CDR3 reads CASSYRTGMMDEKLFF. The DNA for the CDR3 is TGTGCCAGCAGTTACCGAACAGGGATGATGGATGAAAAACTGTTTTTT.